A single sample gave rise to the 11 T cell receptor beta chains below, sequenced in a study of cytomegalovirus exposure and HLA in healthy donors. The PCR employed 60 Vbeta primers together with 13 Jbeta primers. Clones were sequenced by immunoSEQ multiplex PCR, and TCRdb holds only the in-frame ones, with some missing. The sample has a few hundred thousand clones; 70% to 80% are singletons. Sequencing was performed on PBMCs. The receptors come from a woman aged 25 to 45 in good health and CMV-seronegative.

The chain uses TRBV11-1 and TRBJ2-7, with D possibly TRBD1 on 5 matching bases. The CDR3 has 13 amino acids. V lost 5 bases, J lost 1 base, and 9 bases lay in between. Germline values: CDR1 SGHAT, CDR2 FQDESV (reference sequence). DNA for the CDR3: TGTGCCAGCAGCATTGACAGATCCTACGAGCAGTACTTC. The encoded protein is CASSIDRSYEQYF.

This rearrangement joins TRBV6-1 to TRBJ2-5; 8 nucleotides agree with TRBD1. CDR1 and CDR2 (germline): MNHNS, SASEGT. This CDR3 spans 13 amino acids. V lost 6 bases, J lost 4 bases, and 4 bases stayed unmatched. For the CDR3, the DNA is TGTGCCAGCAGCCCCACAGGGGGAGAGACCCAGTACTTC. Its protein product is CASSPTGGETQYF.

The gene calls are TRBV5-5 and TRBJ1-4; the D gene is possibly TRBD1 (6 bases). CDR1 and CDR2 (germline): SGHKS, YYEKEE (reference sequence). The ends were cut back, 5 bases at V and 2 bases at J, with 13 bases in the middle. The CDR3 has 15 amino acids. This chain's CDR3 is CASSLHQGTNEKLFF. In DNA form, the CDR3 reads TGTGCCAGCAGTCTCCACCAGGGGACTAATGAAAAACTGTTTTTT.

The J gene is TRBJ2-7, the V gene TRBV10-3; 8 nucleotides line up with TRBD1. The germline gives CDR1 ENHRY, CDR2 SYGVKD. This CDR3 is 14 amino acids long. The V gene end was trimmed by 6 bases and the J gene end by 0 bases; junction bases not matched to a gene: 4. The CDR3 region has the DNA TGTGCCATCAGGGCTACAGGGGGCTCCTACGAGCAGTACTTC. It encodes CAIRATGGSYEQYF.

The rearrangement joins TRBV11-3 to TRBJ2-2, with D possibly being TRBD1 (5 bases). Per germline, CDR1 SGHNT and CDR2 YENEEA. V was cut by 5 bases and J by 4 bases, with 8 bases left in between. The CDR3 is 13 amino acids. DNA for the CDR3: TGTGCCAGCAGCCGACAGAGCACCGGGGAGCTGTTTTTT. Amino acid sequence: CASSRQSTGELFF.

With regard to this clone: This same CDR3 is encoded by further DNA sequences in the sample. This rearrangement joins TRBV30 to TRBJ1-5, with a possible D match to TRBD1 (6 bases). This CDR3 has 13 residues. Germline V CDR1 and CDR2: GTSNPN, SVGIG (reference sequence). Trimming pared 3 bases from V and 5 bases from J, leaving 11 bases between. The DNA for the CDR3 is TGTGCCTGGAGCGTACAGGGTGATCAGCCCCAGCATTTT. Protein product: CAWSVQGDQPQHF.

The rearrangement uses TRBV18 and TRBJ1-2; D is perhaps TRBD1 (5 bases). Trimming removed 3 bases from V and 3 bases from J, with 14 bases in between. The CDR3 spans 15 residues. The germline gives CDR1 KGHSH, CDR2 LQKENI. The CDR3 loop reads CASSPLYGGDYGYTF. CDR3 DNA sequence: TGTGCCAGCTCACCCCTGTACGGGGGGGACTATGGCTACACCTTC.

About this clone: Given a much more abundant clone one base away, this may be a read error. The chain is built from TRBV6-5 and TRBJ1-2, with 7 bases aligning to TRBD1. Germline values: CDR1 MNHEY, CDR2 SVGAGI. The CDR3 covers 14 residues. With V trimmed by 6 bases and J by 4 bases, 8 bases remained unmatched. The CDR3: CASRRRGFSYGYTF. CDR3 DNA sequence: TGTGCCAGCAGACGCAGGGGGTTCAGCTATGGCTACACCTTC.

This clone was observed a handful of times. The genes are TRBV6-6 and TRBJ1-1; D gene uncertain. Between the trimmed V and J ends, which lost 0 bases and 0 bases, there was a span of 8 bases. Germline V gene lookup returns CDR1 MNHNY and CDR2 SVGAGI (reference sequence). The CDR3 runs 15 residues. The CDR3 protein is CASSYSDSVNTEAFF. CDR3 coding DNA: TGTGCCAGCAGTTACTCCGACTCCGTGAACACTGAAGCTTTCTTT.

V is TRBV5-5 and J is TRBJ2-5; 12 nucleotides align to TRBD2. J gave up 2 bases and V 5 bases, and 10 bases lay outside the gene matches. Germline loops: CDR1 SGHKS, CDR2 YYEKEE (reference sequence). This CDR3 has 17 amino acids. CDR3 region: CASSSGLAGTIQETQYF. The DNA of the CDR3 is TGTGCCAGCAGTTCCGGACTAGCGGGGACTATACAAGAGACCCAGTACTTC.

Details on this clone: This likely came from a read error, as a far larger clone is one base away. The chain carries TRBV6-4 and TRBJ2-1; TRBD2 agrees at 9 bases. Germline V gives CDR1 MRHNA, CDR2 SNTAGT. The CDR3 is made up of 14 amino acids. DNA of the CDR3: TGTGGCAGCAGTGCTGGGACTAGCAGTGATGAGCAGTTCTTC. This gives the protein CGSSAGTSSDEQFF.